A single sample is the source of the 25 T cell receptor beta chains below, sequenced in a study of T-cell memory formation after mild COVID-19. TCRdb re-called the 5' RACE reads with MiXCR, one entry per CDR3 protein. The data contain 60,000 to 65,000 distinct CDR3 sequences, approximately 9% of them seen just once; the ten biggest clones take up approximately 1.1%. Sequencing was done on a sample of PBMCs or a T cell subset sorted from them (not recorded which). The receptors come from a man aged 18 to 35 who had mild COVID-19 (a few samples of this study predate the infection). Cell type and time point are not known.

This clonotype was observed a few times. The V call is TRBV11-2, the J call TRBJ2-2; TRBD2 matches at 8 bases. The CDR3 extends over 14 amino acids. The V gene's germline CDR1 is SGHAT and CDR2 FQNNGV. Trimming at V came to 3 bases and at J to 3 bases, leaving 0 bases not matched to a gene. As DNA, the CDR3 is TGTGCCAGCAGCTTCGGGGGGGACACCGGGGAGCTGTTTTTT. It codes for CASSFGGDTGELFF. Full variable domain (missing parts from reference TRBV11-2 and TRBJ2-2): EAGVAQSPRYKIIEKRQSVAFWCNPISGHATLYWYQQILGQGPKLLIQFQNNGVVDDSQLPKDRFSAERLKGVDSTLKIQPAKLEDSAVYLCASSFGGDTGELFFGEGSRLTVL.

This clonotype turned up a few times. The chain is built from TRBV7-2 and TRBJ2-5; possibly TRBD2 for D (5 bases). CDR1 is SGHTA and CDR2 is FQGNSA in the germline V gene. V gave up 1 base and J gave up 3 bases, with 9 bases separating them. This CDR3 is built from 14 residues. CDR3 nucleotides: TGTGCCAGCAGCTTAGTAACGGGAAAAGAGACCCAGTACTTC. Its protein product is CASSLVTGKETQYF.

In its sample, this clonotype was seen many times. The chain is built from TRBV20-1 and TRBJ2-1; D not resolved. The CDR3 sequence is 13 residues long. Between the trimmed V and J ends, which lost 3 bases and 5 bases, there was a span of 11 bases. Looked up from germline, CDR1 is DFQATT and CDR2 is SNEGSKA (reference sequence). The CDR3 DNA reads as TGCAGTGCTAGCGTCGGTAGAGACAATGAGCAGTTCTTC. Its protein product is CSASVGRDNEQFF.

This clonotype was detected a few times. V gene TRBV5-1 combines with J gene TRBJ2-6; weak D call: TRBD1 (6 bases). This CDR3 is built from 17 residues. The V gene lost 4 bases and the J gene lost 0 bases, with 14 bases spanning the gap. CDR1 is SGHRS and CDR2 is YFSETQ in the germline V gene. The CDR3 sequence: CASSVGTLSSGANVLTF. For the CDR3, the DNA is TGCGCCAGCAGCGTCGGGACACTAAGCTCTGGGGCCAACGTCCTGACTTTC.

V and J are TRBV6-6 and TRBJ2-5; D ambiguous. The CDR3 length is 13 residues. V dropped 6 bases and J dropped 5 bases, with 13 bases sitting between them. Germline loops: CDR1 MNHNY, CDR2 SVGAGI (reference sequence). The CDR3 spells CASRDITRETQYF. As DNA, the CDR3 is TGTGCCAGCAGAGACATAACGAGGGAGACCCAGTACTTC.

This clonotype was counted a few times. The gene calls are TRBV7-2 and TRBJ1-6, with D possibly being TRBD1 (6 bases). CDR3 size: 14 residues. Germline CDR1 and CDR2: SGHTA and FQGNSA. V gave up 3 bases and J gave up 7 bases, with 10 bases separating them. CDR3 loop: CASSLDSGNSPLHF. As DNA, the CDR3 is TGTGCCAGCAGCTTGGACAGCGGAAATTCACCCCTCCACTTT.

This clonotype was recorded a few times. The CDR3 loop reads CAWSETVQETQYF. CDR3 DNA sequence: TGTGCCTGGAGTGAGACAGTCCAGGAGACCCAGTACTTC. The chain couples TRBV30 to TRBJ2-5; a weak D match, TRBD1 (5 bases). Germline CDR1 is GTSNPN and CDR2 is SVGIG (reference sequence). V was shortened by 1 base and J by 5 bases, with 11 bases between the two germline ends. The CDR3 covers 13 residues. The complete variable domain, with remaining parts taken from reference TRBV30 and TRBJ2-5, reads SQTIHQWPATLVQPVGSPLSLECTVEGTSNPNLYWYRQAAGRGLQLLFYSVGIGQISSEVPQNLSASRPQDRQFILSSKKLLLSDSGFYLCAWSETVQETQYFGPGTRLLVL.

Regarding this clonotype: A much bigger clone sits one base away, suggesting this may be a read error. The chain combines TRBV5-1 with TRBJ2-3; the D gene is possibly TRBD1 (6 bases). Per germline, CDR1 SGHRS and CDR2 YFSETQ. The V and J ends lost 4 bases and 2 bases respectively, with 11 bases between them. There are 14 residues in the CDR3. The DNA of the CDR3 is TGCGCCAGCAGCCCAGGGGAGCTCACAGATACGCAGTATTTT. Translated: CASSPGELTDTQYF.

The rearrangement joins TRBV5-1 to TRBJ2-4, with D hard to call. Germline-derived CDR1 and CDR2 are SGHRS and YFSETQ. The CDR3 contains 13 residues. Trimming shortened V by 4 bases and J by 3 bases, and 8 bases separated the two germline ends. DNA of the CDR3: TGCGCCAGCAGCATTTCGGACAAAAACATTCAGTACTTC. Amino acid sequence: CASSISDKNIQYF.

The sample holds a few counts of this clonotype. In DNA form, the CDR3 reads TGTGCCAGCAGCCAAGATCCGGGGGCTATTTTTGATACGCAGTATTTT. It yields the protein CASSQDPGAIFDTQYF. The chain carries TRBV3-1 and TRBJ2-3; the D gene could be TRBD1 or TRBD2 (6 bases each). The V gene lost 0 bases and the J gene lost 6 bases, with 16 bases spanning the gap. The germline gives CDR1 LGHDT, CDR2 YNNKEL (reference sequence). The CDR3 sequence is 16 residues long.

This clonotype was detected a few times. V gene TRBV7-9 combines with J gene TRBJ2-3, with 8 nucleotides matching TRBD2. The germline V gene encodes CDR1 SEHNR and CDR2 FQNEAQ (reference sequence). V shed 5 bases, J shed 4 bases, and the junction held 11 bases outside the gene matches. CDR3 length: 16 amino acids. The CDR3 region has the DNA TGTGCCAGCAGCCTAGGTCGGGGGGGGACCGCAGATACGCAGTATTTT. Amino acid sequence: CASSLGRGGTADTQYF.

Only a few counts were recorded for this clonotype. The chain carries TRBV18 and TRBJ2-3; TRBD2 agrees at 7 bases. V lost 5 bases, J lost 5 bases, and 4 bases stayed unmatched. Germline V gives CDR1 KGHSH, CDR2 LQKENI. This CDR3 is 13 amino acids long. CDR3 region: CASSGTTRDTQYF. The CDR3 region has the DNA TGTGCCAGCTCAGGGACTACCCGAGATACGCAGTATTTT. The full variable domain, completed using reference TRBV18 and TRBJ2-3, is NAGVMQNPRHLVRRRGQEARLRCSPMKGHSHVYWYRQLPEEGLKFMVYLQKENIIDESGMPKERFSAEFPKEGPSILRIQQVVRGDSAAYFCASSGTTRDTQYFGPGTRLTVL.

This clonotype came up many times. The V and J genes are TRBV6-6 and TRBJ2-1; maybe TRBD2 (5 bases). V dropped 2 bases and J dropped 2 bases, with 16 bases sitting between them. CDR3 length: 17 amino acids. Germline V gene sequence: CDR1 MNHNY, CDR2 SVGAGI (reference sequence). CDR3 residues: CASSYPRVLPPYNEQFF. CDR3 sequence (DNA): TGTGCCAGCAGTTACCCGCGGGTCCTTCCCCCCTACAATGAGCAGTTCTTC.

This clonotype has a handful of counts. This chain links TRBV7-2 with TRBJ2-5, with 9 bases that match TRBD2. With 5 bases clipped from V and 1 base from J, the junction kept 11 bases outside the gene matches. Germline V gene sequence: CDR1 SGHTA, CDR2 FQGNSA. The length of the CDR3 is 17 residues. CDR3 loop: CASSPRGSGGRQETQYF. CDR3 nucleotide sequence: TGTGCCAGCAGCCCCAGGGGGAGCGGGGGGCGCCAAGAGACCCAGTACTTC. The whole variable domain, remainder taken from reference TRBV7-2 and TRBJ2-5, is GAGVSQSPSNKVTEKGKDVELRCDPISGHTALYWYRQSLGQGLEFLIYFQGNSAPDKSGLPSDRFSAERTGGSVSTLTIQRTQQEDSAVYLCASSPRGSGGRQETQYFGPGTRLLVL.

V usage is TRBV29-1 and J usage is TRBJ2-1; D gene unclear. CDR3 length equals 12 residues. The V end was cut by 4 bases, the J end by 0 bases, with 4 bases between. Germline loops: CDR1 SQVTM, CDR2 ANQGSEA. In nucleotides, the CDR3 is TGCAGCGTTGGTATCTCCTACAATGAGCAGTTCTTC. This codes for CSVGISYNEQFF.

The genes are TRBV7-9 and TRBJ2-7; 8 nucleotides line up with TRBD2. The CDR3 consists of 14 residues. The germline CDR1 and CDR2 sequences are SEHNR and FQNEAQ (reference sequence). V shed 5 bases, J shed 5 bases, and the junction held 8 bases outside the gene matches. The CDR3 DNA is TGTGCCAGCAGCGGTACCGGGGGGGGCCACGAGCAGTACGTC. This codes for CASSGTGGGHEQYV.

The rearrangement uses TRBV5-1 and TRBJ1-2; weak D call: TRBD1 (5 bases). Germline V gives CDR1 SGHRS, CDR2 YFSETQ. CDR3 length: 14 amino acids. The germline V and J ends were trimmed by 4 bases and 4 bases, with 14 bases remaining between them. The DNA of the CDR3 is TGCGCCAGCAGCCCGGCGGGGCCCTCCTATGGCTACACCTTC. Translated, it gives CASSPAGPSYGYTF.

This clonotype was recorded at least ten times. The chain employs TRBV5-1 and TRBJ2-4, with D possibly being TRBD2 (5 bases). The germline V gene encodes CDR1 SGHRS and CDR2 YFSETQ. V lost 2 bases and J 3 bases, leaving 15 bases between the germline ends. CDR3 length equals 16 residues. The CDR3 coding sequence is TGCGCCAGCAGCTTCGAAGGTCAGCGGTACAAAAACATTCAGTACTTC. Translating gives CASSFEGQRYKNIQYF. The full variable domain, rest sourced from reference TRBV5-1 and TRBJ2-4, is KAGVTQTPRYLIKTRGQQVTLSCSPISGHRSVSWYQQTPGQGLQFLFEYFSETQRNKGNFPGRFSGRQFSNSRSEMNVSTLELGDSALYLCASSFEGQRYKNIQYFGAGTRLSVL.

This clonotype was seen a handful of times. The chain carries TRBV7-2 and TRBJ1-6; D is ambiguous. V was trimmed by 4 bases and J by 6 bases, leaving 4 bases between them. This CDR3 has 12 amino acids. Per the germline V gene, CDR1 is SGHTA and CDR2 is FQGNSA. This CDR3 is CASSYRNSPLHF. In DNA form, the CDR3 reads TGTGCCAGCAGCTACCGTAATTCACCCCTCCACTTT. The entire variable domain, with the rest obtained from reference TRBV7-2 and TRBJ1-6, is as follows: GAGVSQSPSNKVTEKGKDVELRCDPISGHTALYWYRQSLGQGLEFLIYFQGNSAPDKSGLPSDRFSAERTGGSVSTLTIQRTQQEDSAVYLCASSYRNSPLHFGNGTRLTVT.

This clonotype was seen repeatedly, ten times or more. This rearrangement joins TRBV7-2 to TRBJ2-7; the match to TRBD1 covers 9 bases. The CDR3 loop spans 15 amino acids. The V and J ends lost 6 bases and 8 bases, in that order; junction bases with no gene match: 14. Germline loops: CDR1 SGHTA, CDR2 FQGNSA. CDR3 sequence reads: CASSLKPGQGGKQYF. DNA for the CDR3: TGTGCCAGCAGTCTCAAACCGGGACAGGGTGGCAAGCAGTACTTC. Filled out from reference TRBV7-2 and TRBJ2-7, the complete variable domain reads GAGVSQSPSNKVTEKGKDVELRCDPISGHTALYWYRQSLGQGLEFLIYFQGNSAPDKSGLPSDRFSAERTGGSVSTLTIQRTQQEDSAVYLCASSLKPGQGGKQYFGPGTRLTVT.

DNA of the CDR3: TGTGCCAGCAGCTTAGGGGGGGAGGGGACCCAACCCCAGCATTTT. Amino acid sequence: CASSLGGEGTQPQHF. V is TRBV7-9 and J is TRBJ1-5, with D possibly TRBD1 on 5 matching bases. Germline V gene data show CDR1 as SEHNR and CDR2 as FQNEAQ (reference sequence). Deletions cut 1 base from V and 10 bases from J, with 17 bases between. CDR3 size: 15 residues.

Only a few counts were recorded for this clonotype. V and J are TRBV6-1 and TRBJ2-3; no firm D call. CDR1 is MNHNS, CDR2 SASEGT, per germline. This CDR3 spans 16 amino acids. V was shortened by 5 bases and J by 5 bases, with 20 bases between the two germline ends. The CDR3 DNA is TGTGCCAGCAGTCGCGGAAAGATACTCCAAGGAGATACGCAGTATTTT. Protein product: CASSRGKILQGDTQYF.

The rearrangement joins TRBV5-1 to TRBJ1-2; no clear D. The CDR3 has 15 residues. CDR1 is SGHRS and CDR2 is YFSETQ in the germline V gene. V gave up 0 bases and J gave up 1 base, with 10 bases separating them. The CDR3 nucleotides are TGCGCCAGCAGCTTGGCTCCACAGCTTAACTATGGCTACACCTTC. Translated: CASSLAPQLNYGYTF. Based on the CDR3 plus reference TRBV5-1 and TRBJ1-2, the full variable domain is KAGVTQTPRYLIKTRGQQVTLSCSPISGHRSVSWYQQTPGQGLQFLFEYFSETQRNKGNFPGRFSGRQFSNSRSEMNVSTLELGDSALYLCASSLAPQLNYGYTFGSGTRLTVV.

The gene calls are TRBV27 and TRBJ2-1; D remains ambiguous. The CDR3 has 11 amino acids. V was pared by 5 bases and J by 4 bases, with 3 bases between. CDR1 and CDR2 from the germline V gene are MNHEY and SMNVEV (reference sequence). This chain's CDR3 is CASSKYNEQFF. DNA of the CDR3: TGTGCCAGCAGTAAGTACAATGAGCAGTTCTTC.

This clonotype was seen ten or more times. The chain has TRBV7-6 and TRBJ2-3; 7 bases agree with TRBD2. The CDR3 loop spans 15 amino acids. J lost 6 bases, V lost 2 bases, and 8 bases had no gene match. Germline V gene lookup returns CDR1 SGHVS and CDR2 FNYEAQ. The CDR3 sequence: CASSLIAGPEDTQYF. The CDR3 DNA reads TGTGCCAGCAGCTTAATAGCGGGCCCGGAGGATACGCAGTATTTT.